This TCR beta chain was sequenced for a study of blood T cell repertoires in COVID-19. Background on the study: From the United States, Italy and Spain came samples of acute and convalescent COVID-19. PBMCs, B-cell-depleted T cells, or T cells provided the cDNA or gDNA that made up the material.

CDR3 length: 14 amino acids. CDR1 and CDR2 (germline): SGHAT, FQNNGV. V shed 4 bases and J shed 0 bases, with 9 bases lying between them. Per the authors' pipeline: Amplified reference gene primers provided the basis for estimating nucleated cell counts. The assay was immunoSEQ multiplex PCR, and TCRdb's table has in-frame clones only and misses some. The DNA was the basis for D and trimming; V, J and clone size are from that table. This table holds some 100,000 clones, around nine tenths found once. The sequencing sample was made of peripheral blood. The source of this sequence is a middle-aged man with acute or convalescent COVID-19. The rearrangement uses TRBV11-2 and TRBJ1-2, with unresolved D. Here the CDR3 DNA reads TGTGCCAGCAGCTCCGGTGAATCTAACTATGGCTACACCTTC. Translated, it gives CASSSGESNYGYTF. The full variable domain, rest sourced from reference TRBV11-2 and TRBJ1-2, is EAGVAQSPRYKIIEKRQSVAFWCNPISGHATLYWYQQILGQGPKLLIQFQNNGVVDDSQLPKDRFSAERLKGVDSTLKIQPAKLEDSAVYLCASSSGESNYGYTFGSGTRLTVV.